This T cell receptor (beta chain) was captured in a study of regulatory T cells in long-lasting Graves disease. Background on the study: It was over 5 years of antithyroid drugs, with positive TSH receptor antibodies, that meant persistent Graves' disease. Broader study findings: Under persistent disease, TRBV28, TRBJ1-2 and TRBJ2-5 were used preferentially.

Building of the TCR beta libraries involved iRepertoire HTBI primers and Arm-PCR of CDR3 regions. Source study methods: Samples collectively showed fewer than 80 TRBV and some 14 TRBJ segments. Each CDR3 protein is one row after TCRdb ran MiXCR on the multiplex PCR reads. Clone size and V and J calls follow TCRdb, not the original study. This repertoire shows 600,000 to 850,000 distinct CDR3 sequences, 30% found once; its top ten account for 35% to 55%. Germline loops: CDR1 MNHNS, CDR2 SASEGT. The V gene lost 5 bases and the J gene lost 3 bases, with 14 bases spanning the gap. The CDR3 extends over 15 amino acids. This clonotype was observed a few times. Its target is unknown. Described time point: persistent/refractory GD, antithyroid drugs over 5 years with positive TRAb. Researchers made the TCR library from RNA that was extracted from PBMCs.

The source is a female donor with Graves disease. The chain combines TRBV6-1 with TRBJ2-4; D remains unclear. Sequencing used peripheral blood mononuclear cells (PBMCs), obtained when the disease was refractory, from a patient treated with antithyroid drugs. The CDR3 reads CASSPSLGGKNIQYF. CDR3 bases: TGTGCCAGCAGTCCCAGTCTGGGCGGCAAAAACATTCAGTACTTC.